Sequencing of this T cell receptor (beta chain) was carried out in a study of CD8 T cells in ankylosing spondylitis. The study's findings and limits: Blood from ankylosing spondylitis patients appeared to carry a characteristic roughly eight-variant TCR beta motif.

A remark on this clonotype: Its antigen remains unknown.

Germline lookup yields CDR1 LGHDT and CDR2 YNNKEL (reference sequence). V lost 4 bases, J lost 3 bases, and 14 bases lay in between. This CDR3 comprises 15 residues. TCRdb re-called the 5' RACE reads with MiXCR, one entry per CDR3 protein. The table records approximately 500,000 distinct CDR3 sequences, 12% of them present only once. Sequencing used blood, either unsorted or a sorted T cell fraction (not recorded which). This sequence originates from a male donor with ankylosing spondylitis. The gene calls are TRBV3-1 and TRBJ2-3; D perhaps matches TRBD2 (7 bases). CDR3 loop: CASSPWGGGTDTQYF. The CDR3 region has the DNA TGTGCCAGCAGCCCTTGGGGAGGGGGGACAGATACGCAGTATTTT.